These 16 T cell receptor beta chains were sequenced from one sample in a study of T-cell reconstitution after alpha-beta-depleted transplantation in children. Unique molecular identifiers were used in preparing the TCRbeta library. TCRdb re-called the PCR reads with MiXCR, one entry per CDR3 protein. This table has about 240,000 distinct CDR3 sequences, around 25% appearing once. The specimen comprised PBMCs, sampled before TCRalphabeta/CD19-depleted stem cell transplant. The origin of the receptors is a girl aged 2-15 years with Fanconi anemia, due to receive a stem cell transplant.

This clonotype was counted many times. CDR3 coding DNA: TGTGCCATCAGTGATACGGGAGGGCCCCACTACGAGCAGTACTTC. This gives the protein CAISDTGGPHYEQYF. The genes are TRBV10-3 and TRBJ2-7; TRBD2 matches 8 bases. The CDR3 extends over 15 amino acids. Per germline, CDR1 ENHRY and CDR2 SYGVKD. J was trimmed by 3 bases and V by 3 bases; bases with no gene match: 7.

This clonotype was observed many times. The V call is TRBV20-1, the J call TRBJ1-2, with D uncertain. The V gene lost 0 bases and the J gene lost 4 bases, with 9 bases spanning the gap. CDR3 length equals 13 residues. Germline V gives CDR1 DFQATT, CDR2 SNEGSKA (reference sequence). This CDR3 is CSARESATYGYTF. CDR3 sequence (DNA): TGCAGTGCTAGAGAGTCCGCCACCTATGGCTACACCTTC.

This clonotype has ten or more counts. J is TRBJ2-7 and V is TRBV29-1, with D possibly TRBD1 on 8 matching bases. The CDR3 covers 15 residues. The V gene lost 4 bases and the J gene lost 0 bases, with 16 bases spanning the gap. In germline, CDR1 is SQVTM, CDR2 ANQGSEA. CDR3 loop: CSVVQGGSSSYEQYF. In DNA, the CDR3 is TGCAGCGTTGTACAGGGGGGGTCGAGCTCCTACGAGCAGTACTTC.

The V gene is TRBV7-6, the J gene TRBJ2-5; D may be TRBD1 (6 bases). Germline V CDR1 and CDR2: SGHVS, FNYEAQ. This CDR3 has 18 amino acids. V lost 0 bases, J lost 6 bases, and 23 bases lay in between. The CDR3, as DNA: TGTGCCAGCAGCTTAGCGCCGTGGGGGCAGGTTGGGGTGAAGACCCAGTACTTC. It translates to CASSLAPWGQVGVKTQYF.

The chain uses TRBV18 and TRBJ2-1; TRBD1 matches 8 bases. Germline CDR1 KGHSH, CDR2 LQKENI. V was pared by 6 bases and J by 6 bases, with 13 bases of the junction left unmatched. The CDR3 extends over 16 amino acids. The CDR3 spells CASSLGWDRRTNEQFF. The CDR3 DNA reads TGTGCCAGCTCTCTCGGATGGGACAGGCGTACCAATGAGCAGTTCTTC. The variable domain in full, with the rest retrieved from reference TRBV18 and TRBJ2-1, is NAGVMQNPRHLVRRRGQEARLRCSPMKGHSHVYWYRQLPEEGLKFMVYLQKENIIDESGMPKERFSAEFPKEGPSILRIQQVVRGDSAAYFCASSLGWDRRTNEQFFGPGTRLTVL.

A few counts support this clonotype. The V gene is TRBV29-1, the J gene TRBJ1-2; 7 bases match TRBD1. CDR3 length: 15 residues. CDR1 is SQVTM and CDR2 is ANQGSEA in the germline V gene. J was trimmed by 5 bases and V by 4 bases; bases with no gene match: 13. The CDR3 DNA is TGCAGCGTTGGACAGGGACCGGGAGGAGGATATGGCTACACCTTC. Protein: CSVGQGPGGGYGYTF.

This clonotype came up many times. J is TRBJ2-3 and V is TRBV29-1; D unresolved. CDR3 length: 12 residues. Germline V gene data show CDR1 as SQVTM and CDR2 as ANQGSEA. Trimming stripped 3 bases from V and 6 bases from J, with 10 bases between. CDR3: CSVEGIEDTQYF. The CDR3, as DNA: TGCAGCGTTGAGGGTATTGAGGATACGCAGTATTTT.

This clonotype has ten or more counts. The genes are TRBV10-3 and TRBJ2-7; no reliable D call. The CDR3 length is 12 residues. Germline V lookup: CDR1 ENHRY, CDR2 SYGVKD. Trimming removed 3 bases from V and 0 bases from J, with 3 bases in between. CDR3 residues: CAISDPSYEQYF. CDR3 coding DNA: TGTGCCATCAGTGACCCCTCCTACGAGCAGTACTTC.

This clonotype was detected a few times. The chain combines TRBV7-9 with TRBJ1-1, with 9 bases matching TRBD1. CDR1 is SEHNR, CDR2 FQNEAQ, per germline (reference sequence). V was pared by 5 bases and J by 1 base, with 5 bases of the junction left unmatched. The CDR3 spans 15 residues. The CDR3 coding sequence is TGTGCCAGCAGCGGCGAGGGACAGGGGAACACTGAAGCTTTCTTT. Its translation is CASSGEGQGNTEAFF.

This clonotype was seen a handful of times. V and J are TRBV30 and TRBJ2-1, with a weak D call TRBD1 (6 bases). Per the germline V gene, CDR1 is GTSNPN and CDR2 is SVGIG (reference sequence). The CDR3 totals 13 residues. Trimming cost V 0 bases and J 10 bases, with 13 bases left between them. CDR3 nucleotides: TGTGCCTGGAGTGTATATGGGGGCAGCGAGCAGTTCTTC. This translates into CAWSVYGGSEQFF.

The rearrangement links TRBV7-8 to TRBJ2-7; tentatively, D is TRBD1 (5 bases). The CDR3 length is 13 residues. V was cut by 5 bases and J by 4 bases, with 12 bases left in between. Germline assignment: CDR1 SGHVS and CDR2 FQNEAQ. The CDR3 coding sequence is TGTGCCAGCAGCCTACGACGACAGTACGAGCAGTACTTC. This translates into CASSLRRQYEQYF.

This clonotype was picked up many times. The chain joins TRBV29-1 to TRBJ2-5, with a possible D match to TRBD1 (6 bases). CDR3 size: 16 residues. V was trimmed by 5 bases and J by 0 bases, leaving 19 bases between them. CDR1 is SQVTM and CDR2 is ANQGSEA in the germline V gene. CDR3 bases: TGCAGCGTTTTCTCCTTTTGGGGACACTACCAAGAGACCCAGTACTTC. This sequence encodes CSVFSFWGHYQETQYF.

This clonotype has a count of ten or more. The junction does not match germline at one end; this may be a read error. This chain uses TRBV29-1 with TRBJ2-1, with 9 bases aligning to TRBD1. Germline lookup yields CDR1 SQVTM and CDR2 ANQGSEA. The CDR3 is made up of 13 amino acids. This chain's CDR3 is CSTPGQGYYEQFF. The CDR3 coding sequence is TGCAGCACTCCGGGACAGGGCTACTATGAGCAGTTCTTC.

In its sample, this clonotype was seen a few times. This rearrangement joins TRBV6-1 to TRBJ1-2; maybe TRBD1 (6 bases). The CDR3 extends over 14 amino acids. V lost 6 bases, J lost 8 bases, and 19 bases lay in between. In germline, CDR1 is MNHNS, CDR2 SASEGT. The CDR3 DNA reads TGTGCCAGCAGCCAGGACAGAGCTGCGGCCGGCTACACCTTC. Translation gives CASSQDRAAAGYTF.

In its sample, this clonotype was seen many times. This sequence joins TRBV5-1 and TRBJ2-2, with TRBD1 matching 10 bases. Germline CDR1 is SGHRS and CDR2 is YFSETQ. CDR3 size: 16 residues. Trimming cost V 2 bases and J 4 bases; bases outside gene matches: 5. The CDR3 protein is CASSFRTGGSTGELFF. The DNA for the CDR3 is TGCGCCAGCAGCTTTCGGACAGGGGGGAGCACCGGGGAGCTGTTTTTT.

J is TRBJ1-5 and V is TRBV20-1; D might be TRBD1 (6 bases). V was cut by 6 bases and J by 0 bases, with 12 bases left in between. Germline V CDR1 and CDR2: DFQATT, SNEGSKA (reference sequence). This CDR3 has 14 amino acids. For the CDR3, the DNA is TGCAGTGCAAGGGGGGCCCCTAGCAATCAGCCCCAGCATTTT. The encoded protein is CSARGAPSNQPQHF.